This T cell receptor beta chain was captured by sequencing in a study of preoperative IRX-2 immunotherapy in early breast cancer. Trimming removed 4 bases from V and 0 bases from J, with 9 bases in between. Germline CDR1 and CDR2: SGHVS and FQNEAQ. The CDR3 spans 14 residues. Clones were read by immunoSEQ multiplex PCR, and TCRdb kept only the in-frame ones, dropping some. Of about 34,000 clones listed, over 90% are singletons. As to treatment: preoperative locoregional IRX-2 cytokine immunotherapy. Samples came from a phase Ib trial of preoperative locoregional IRX-2 cytokine immunotherapy. The source is a human donor with breast cancer. This material was obtained from a patient treated with IRX-2 immunotherapy. V and J are TRBV7-8 and TRBJ1-1, with TRBD1 as a possible D gene (5 bases). The CDR3 protein is CASSSRGVNTEAFF. For the CDR3, the DNA is TGTGCCAGCAGCTCGCGGGGGGTGAACACTGAAGCTTTCTTT.